The rows below give T cell receptor beta chains drawn from one sample of a study of blood T cell repertoires in COVID-19. Sequenced by immunoSEQ multiplex PCR; TCRdb stores in-frame clones only, minus some. Of fewer than 100,000 clones in the sample, 86% are singletons; the top ten hold 10%. Sequences were obtained from peripheral blood. The receptors were gathered from a man aged 50-59 years with acute or convalescent COVID-19. CDR3s include the opening cysteine and the closing phenylalanine or tryptophan. D genes are given only for firm matches. A clone size is listed for some rows: how often the clone was seen (once, few, many), or a class if it is expanded.

cdr3_aa cdr3_nt cdr3_length j_call clone_size v_call d_call
CASSPDRQNNEQFF TGTGCCAGCTCACCTGACAGACAAAACAATGAGCAGTTCTTC 14 TRBJ2-1 - TRBV18 -
CASSHWTGKHSGANVLTF TGTGCCAGCAGCCACTGGACAGGGAAGCACTCTGGGGCCAACGTCCTGACTTTC 18 TRBJ2-6 - TRBV7-8 TRBD1
CASSTDRGGYTF TGTGCCAGCAGTACCGACAGGGGAGGCTACACCTTC 12 TRBJ1-2 - TRBV11-2 TRBD1
CASSQDRLAGGPSQETQYF TGTGCCAGCAGCCAAGATCGGCTAGCGGGAGGACCGTCCCAAGAGACCCAGTACTTC 19 TRBJ2-5 - TRBV3-1/TRBV3-2 TRBD2
CASSFPGEQFF TGTGCCAGCAGCTTTCCCGGTGAGCAGTTCTTC 11 TRBJ2-1 - TRBV12-3/TRBV12-4 -
CASSVTGTKNTGELFF TGTGCCAGCAGCGTAACAGGGACTAAGAACACCGGGGAGCTGTTTTTT 16 TRBJ2-2 - TRBV9 -
CASSLTPSTDTQYF TGTGCCAGCAGCTTAACTCCTAGCACAGATACGCAGTATTTT 14 TRBJ2-3 - TRBV11-2 -
CASSQERNTEAFF TGCGCCAGCAGCCAAGAGAGGAACACTGAAGCTTTCTTT 13 TRBJ1-1 few TRBV4-1 -
CASSSSGGETQYF TGTGCCAGTAGTAGTTCGGGGGGCGAGACCCAGTACTTC 13 TRBJ2-5 - TRBV19 -
CATRSPGDNQPQHF TGTGCCACCCGATCCCCGGGGGACAATCAGCCCCAGCATTTT 14 TRBJ1-5 - TRBV6-5 -
CASSSTSGSPLFEQFF TGTGCCAGCAGCTCGACTAGCGGGAGTCCCCTTTTTGAGCAGTTCTTC 16 TRBJ2-1 - TRBV7-9 TRBD2
CASSQGTALRNTEAFF TGTGCCAGCAGCCAAGGGACAGCTTTAAGGAACACTGAAGCTTTCTTT 16 TRBJ1-1 once TRBV3-1/TRBV3-2 -
CSVEDALGQGPTGELFF TGCAGCGTTGAAGATGCACTTGGACAGGGGCCGACCGGGGAGCTGTTTTTT 17 TRBJ2-2 - TRBV29-1 TRBD1
CSVGRLADGKLFF TGCAGCGTTGGAAGACTCGCTGACGGAAAACTGTTTTTT 13 TRBJ1-4 - TRBV29-1 -
CASSPSRVDYGYTF TGTGCCAGCAGTCCTTCTCGTGTTGACTATGGCTACACCTTC 14 TRBJ1-2 - TRBV3-1/TRBV3-2 -
CASSVSGTGSGYTF TGTGCCAGCAGCGTATCCGGGACAGGGAGTGGCTACACCTTC 14 TRBJ1-2 few TRBV9 TRBD1
CASSIGGGFGYGYTF TGTGCCAGTAGTATAGGGGGGGGATTTGGCTATGGCTACACCTTC 15 TRBJ1-2 - TRBV19 -
CASSLRTGTPTTQYF TGTGCCAGTAGTCTCCGGACAGGCACCCCCACGACCCAGTACTTC 15 TRBJ2-5 - TRBV19 TRBD1
CASSYALGTSGSAYEQYF TGTGCCAGCAGTTACGCTCTCGGGACTAGCGGATCCGCCTACGAGCAGTACTTC 18 TRBJ2-7 - TRBV6-2/TRBV6-3 TRBD2
CASTLTRGANEKLFF TGTGCCAGCACTTTGACCCGGGGAGCCAATGAAAAACTGTTTTTT 15 TRBJ1-4 - TRBV2 -
CAIKTSGRNEQFF TGTGCCATCAAGACTAGCGGGAGGAATGAGCAGTTCTTC 13 TRBJ2-1 - TRBV10-3 TRBD2
CASSVGESGNTIYF TGCGCCAGCAGCGTAGGGGAATCCGGAAACACCATATATTTT 14 TRBJ1-3 - TRBV5-1 -